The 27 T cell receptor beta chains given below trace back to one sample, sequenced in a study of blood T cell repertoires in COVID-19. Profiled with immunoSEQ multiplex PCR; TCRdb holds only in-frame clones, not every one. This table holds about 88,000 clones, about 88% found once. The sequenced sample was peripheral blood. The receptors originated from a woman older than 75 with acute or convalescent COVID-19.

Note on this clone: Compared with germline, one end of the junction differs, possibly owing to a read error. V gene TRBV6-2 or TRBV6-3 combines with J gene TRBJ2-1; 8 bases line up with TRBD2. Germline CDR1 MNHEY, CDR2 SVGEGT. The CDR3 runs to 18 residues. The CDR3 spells CASSYEFRGGQDYYEQFF. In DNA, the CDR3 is TGTGCCAGCAGTTACGAATTCCGGGGGGGCCAAGACTACTATGAGCAGTTCTTC.

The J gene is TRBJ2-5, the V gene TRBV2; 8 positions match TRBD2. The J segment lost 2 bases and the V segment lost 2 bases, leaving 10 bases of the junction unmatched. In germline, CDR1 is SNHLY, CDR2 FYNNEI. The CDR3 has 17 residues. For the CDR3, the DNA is TGTGCCAGCAGTGAAAGGAGAAGCGGGGGATTTCAAGAGACCCAGTACTTC. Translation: CASSERRSGGFQETQYF.

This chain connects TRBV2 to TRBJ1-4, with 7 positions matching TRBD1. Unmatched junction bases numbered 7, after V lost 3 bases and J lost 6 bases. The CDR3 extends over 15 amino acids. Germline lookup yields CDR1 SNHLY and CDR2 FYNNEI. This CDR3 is CASSDRRGQDEKLFF. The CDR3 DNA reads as TGTGCCAGCAGTGATCGTAGGGGGCAGGATGAAAAACTGTTTTTT. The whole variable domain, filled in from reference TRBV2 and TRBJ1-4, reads EPEVTQTPSHQVTQMGQEVILRCVPISNHLYFYWYRQILGQKVEFLVSFYNNEISEKSEIFDDQFSVERPDGSNFTLKIRSTKLEDSAMYFCASSDRRGQDEKLFFGSGTQLSVL.

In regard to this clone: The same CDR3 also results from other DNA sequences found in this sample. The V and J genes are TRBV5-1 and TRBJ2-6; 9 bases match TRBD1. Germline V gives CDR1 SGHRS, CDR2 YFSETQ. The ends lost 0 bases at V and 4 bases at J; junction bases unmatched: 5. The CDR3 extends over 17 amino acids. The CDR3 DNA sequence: TGCGCCAGCAGCTTGGAACAGGGGGCAGGGGGGGCCAACGTCCTGACTTTC. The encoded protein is CASSLEQGAGGANVLTF.

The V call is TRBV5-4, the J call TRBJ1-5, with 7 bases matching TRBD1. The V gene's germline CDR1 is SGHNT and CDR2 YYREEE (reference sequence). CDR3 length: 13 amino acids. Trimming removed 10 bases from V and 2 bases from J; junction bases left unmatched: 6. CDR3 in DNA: TGTGCCTCCCCCGACAGGGGCAATCAGCCCCAGCATTTT. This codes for CASPDRGNQPQHF.

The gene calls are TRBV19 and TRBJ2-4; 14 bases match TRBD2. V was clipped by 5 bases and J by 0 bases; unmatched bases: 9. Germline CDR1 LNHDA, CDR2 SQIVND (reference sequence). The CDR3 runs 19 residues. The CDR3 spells CASSPRLAGGPSAKNIQYF. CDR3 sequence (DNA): TGTGCCAGTAGTCCTAGACTAGCGGGAGGGCCCTCAGCCAAAAACATTCAGTACTTC.

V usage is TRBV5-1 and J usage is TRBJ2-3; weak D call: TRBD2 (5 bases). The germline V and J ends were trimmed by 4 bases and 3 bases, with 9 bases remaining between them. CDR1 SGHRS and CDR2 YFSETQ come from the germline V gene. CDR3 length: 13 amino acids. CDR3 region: CASSHPGTDTQYF. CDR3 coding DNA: TGCGCCAGCAGCCACCCGGGGACAGATACGCAGTATTTT. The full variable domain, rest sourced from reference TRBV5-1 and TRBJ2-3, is KAGVTQTPRYLIKTRGQQVTLSCSPISGHRSVSWYQQTPGQGLQFLFEYFSETQRNKGNFPGRFSGRQFSNSRSEMNVSTLELGDSALYLCASSHPGTDTQYFGPGTRLTVL.

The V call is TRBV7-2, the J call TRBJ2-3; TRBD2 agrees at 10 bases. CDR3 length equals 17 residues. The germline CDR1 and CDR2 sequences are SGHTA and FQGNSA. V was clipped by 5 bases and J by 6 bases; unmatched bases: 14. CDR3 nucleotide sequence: TGTGCCAGCAGCCGTCGCGGTGGAGCTAGCGGGAGCGATACGCAGTATTTT. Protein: CASSRRGGASGSDTQYF.

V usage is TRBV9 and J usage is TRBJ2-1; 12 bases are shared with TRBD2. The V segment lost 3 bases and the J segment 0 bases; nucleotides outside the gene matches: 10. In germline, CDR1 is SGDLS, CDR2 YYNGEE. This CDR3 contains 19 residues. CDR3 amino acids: CASSDGRLAGDNSYNEQFF. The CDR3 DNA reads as TGTGCCAGCAGCGACGGGAGACTAGCGGGGGACAACTCCTACAATGAGCAGTTCTTC.

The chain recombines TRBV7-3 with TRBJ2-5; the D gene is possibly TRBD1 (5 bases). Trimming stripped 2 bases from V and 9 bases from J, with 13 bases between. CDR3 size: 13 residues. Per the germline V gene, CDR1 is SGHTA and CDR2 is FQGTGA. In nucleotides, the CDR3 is TGTGCCAGCAGCTTAGGCCAGGGTCGTGCCCAGTACTTC. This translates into CASSLGQGRAQYF.

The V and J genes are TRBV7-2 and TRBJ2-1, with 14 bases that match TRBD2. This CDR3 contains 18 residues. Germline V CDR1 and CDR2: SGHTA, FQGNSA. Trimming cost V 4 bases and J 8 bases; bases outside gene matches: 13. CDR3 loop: CASSSPRLAGGRVDEQFF. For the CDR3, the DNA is TGTGCCAGCAGCTCTCCTCGACTAGCGGGAGGGCGTGTCGATGAGCAGTTCTTC.

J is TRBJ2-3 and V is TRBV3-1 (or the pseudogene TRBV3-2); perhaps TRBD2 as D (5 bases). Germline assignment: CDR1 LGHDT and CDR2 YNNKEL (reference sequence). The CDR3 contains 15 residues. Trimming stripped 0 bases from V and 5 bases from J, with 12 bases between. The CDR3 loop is CASSQDPPGGDTQYF. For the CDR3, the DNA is TGTGCCAGCAGCCAAGATCCCCCCGGAGGAGATACGCAGTATTTT.

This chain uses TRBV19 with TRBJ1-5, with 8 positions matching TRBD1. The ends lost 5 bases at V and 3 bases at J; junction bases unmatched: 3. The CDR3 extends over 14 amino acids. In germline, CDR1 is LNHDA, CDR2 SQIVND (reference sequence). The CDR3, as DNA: TGTGCCAGTAGTCGGACAGGGAACAATCAGCCCCAGCATTTT. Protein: CASSRTGNNQPQHF.

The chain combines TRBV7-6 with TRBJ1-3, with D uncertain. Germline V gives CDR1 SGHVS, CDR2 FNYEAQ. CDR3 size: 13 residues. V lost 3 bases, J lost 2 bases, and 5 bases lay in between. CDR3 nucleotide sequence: TGTGCCAGCAGCTTCAGTACTGGAAACACCATATATTTT. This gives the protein CASSFSTGNTIYF.

The CDR3 DNA is TGTGCCAGTAGTATGCCAAGGGGGAGCTACACCTTC. Protein sequence: CASSMPRGSYTF. This chain joins TRBV19 and TRBJ1-2, with a tentative D call TRBD1 (6 bases). Germline V lookup: CDR1 LNHDA, CDR2 SQIVND (reference sequence). The CDR3 covers 12 residues. With 3 bases removed from V and 9 bases from J, the gap between germline ends came to 11 bases.

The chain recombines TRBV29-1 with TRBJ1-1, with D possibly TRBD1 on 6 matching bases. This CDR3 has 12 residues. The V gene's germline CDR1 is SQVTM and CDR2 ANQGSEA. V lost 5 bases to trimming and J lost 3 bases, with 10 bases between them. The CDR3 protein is CSVPYRDTEAFF. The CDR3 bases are TGCAGCGTTCCATACAGGGACACTGAAGCTTTCTTT. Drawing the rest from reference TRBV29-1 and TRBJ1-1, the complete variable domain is SAVISQKPSRDICQRGTSLTIQCQVDSQVTMMFWYRQQPGQSLTLIATANQGSEATYESGFVIDKFPISRPNLTFSTLTVSNMSPEDSSIYLCSVPYRDTEAFFGQGTRLTVV.

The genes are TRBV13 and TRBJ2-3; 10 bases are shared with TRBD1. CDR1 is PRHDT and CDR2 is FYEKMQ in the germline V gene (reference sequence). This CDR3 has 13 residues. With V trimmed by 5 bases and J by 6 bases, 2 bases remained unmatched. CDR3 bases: TGTGCCAGCAGCCGACAGGGGGCGGATACGCAGTATTTT. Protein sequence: CASSRQGADTQYF. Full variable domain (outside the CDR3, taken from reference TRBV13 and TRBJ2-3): AAGVIQSPRHLIKEKRETATLKCYPIPRHDTVYWYQQGPGQDPQFLISFYEKMQSDKGSIPDRFSAQQFSDYHSELNMSSLELGDSALYFCASSRQGADTQYFGPGTRLTVL.

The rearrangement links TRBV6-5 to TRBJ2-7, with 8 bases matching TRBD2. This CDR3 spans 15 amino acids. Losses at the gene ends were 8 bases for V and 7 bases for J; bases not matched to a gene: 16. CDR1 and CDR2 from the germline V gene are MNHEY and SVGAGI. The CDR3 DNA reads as TGTGCCAGCCGTAGGACCTTAGCGGGATTTAGTGAGCAGTACTTC. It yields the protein CASRRTLAGFSEQYF.

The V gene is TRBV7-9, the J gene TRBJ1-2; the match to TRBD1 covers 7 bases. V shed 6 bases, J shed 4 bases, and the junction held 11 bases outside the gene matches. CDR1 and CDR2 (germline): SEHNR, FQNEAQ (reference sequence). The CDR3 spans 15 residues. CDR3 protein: CASSSERGLVYGYTF. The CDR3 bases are TGTGCCAGCAGTTCAGAAAGGGGGCTGGTCTATGGCTACACCTTC.

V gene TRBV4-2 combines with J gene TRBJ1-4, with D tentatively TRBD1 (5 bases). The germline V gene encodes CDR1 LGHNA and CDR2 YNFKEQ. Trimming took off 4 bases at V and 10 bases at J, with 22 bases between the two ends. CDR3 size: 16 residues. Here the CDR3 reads CASSLTPTEAPGKLFF. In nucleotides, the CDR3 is TGTGCCAGCAGCCTGACTCCGACAGAGGCGCCTGGAAAACTGTTTTTT.

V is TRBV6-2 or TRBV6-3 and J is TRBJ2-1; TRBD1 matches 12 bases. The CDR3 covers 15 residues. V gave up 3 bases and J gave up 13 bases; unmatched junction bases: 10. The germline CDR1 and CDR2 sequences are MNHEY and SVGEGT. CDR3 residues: CASSYSGTGGALQFF. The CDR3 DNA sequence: TGTGCCAGCAGTTATTCCGGGACAGGGGGCGCTTTACAGTTCTTC.

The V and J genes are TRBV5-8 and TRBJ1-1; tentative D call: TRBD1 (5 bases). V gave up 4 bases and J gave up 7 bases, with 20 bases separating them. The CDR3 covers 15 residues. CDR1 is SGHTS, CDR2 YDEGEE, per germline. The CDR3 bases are TGTGCCAGCAGCGGCTCCGGGACCGGGAGGGGTGAAGCTTTCTTT. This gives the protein CASSGSGTGRGEAFF.

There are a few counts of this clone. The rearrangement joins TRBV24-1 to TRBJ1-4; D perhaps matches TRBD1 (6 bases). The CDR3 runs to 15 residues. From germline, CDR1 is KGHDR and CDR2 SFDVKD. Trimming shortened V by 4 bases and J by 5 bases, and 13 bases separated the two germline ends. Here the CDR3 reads CATSDSGAWNEKLFF. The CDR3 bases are TGTGCCACCAGTGACTCAGGGGCCTGGAATGAAAAACTGTTTTTT.

The CDR3 DNA reads TGTGCCAGCAGCACCTATGGACAGTTTCTTGATACGCAGTATTTT. The encoded protein is CASSTYGQFLDTQYF. This chain uses TRBV2 with TRBJ2-3; D possibly corresponds to TRBD1 (6 bases). V dropped 6 bases and J dropped 6 bases, with 19 bases sitting between them. Germline CDR1 SNHLY, CDR2 FYNNEI. The CDR3 contains 15 residues.

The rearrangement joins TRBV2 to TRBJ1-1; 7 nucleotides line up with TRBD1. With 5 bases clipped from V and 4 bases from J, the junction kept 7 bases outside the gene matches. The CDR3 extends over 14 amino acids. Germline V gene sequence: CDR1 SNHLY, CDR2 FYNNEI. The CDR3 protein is CASSLQGFGTEAFF. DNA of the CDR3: TGTGCCAGCAGTCTACAGGGGTTCGGCACTGAAGCTTTCTTT.

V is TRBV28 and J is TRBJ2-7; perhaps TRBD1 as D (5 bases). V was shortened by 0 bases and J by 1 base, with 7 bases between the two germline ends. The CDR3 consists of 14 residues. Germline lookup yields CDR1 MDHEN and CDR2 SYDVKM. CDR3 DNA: TGTGCCAGCAGTTTATGGGACACGTCCTACGAGCAGTACTTC. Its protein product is CASSLWDTSYEQYF. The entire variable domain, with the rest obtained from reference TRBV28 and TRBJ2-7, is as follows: DVKVTQSSRYLVKRTGEKVFLECVQDMDHENMFWYRQDPGLGLRLIYFSYDVKMKEKGDIPEGYSVSREKKERFSLILESASTNQTSMYLCASSLWDTSYEQYFGPGTRLTVT.

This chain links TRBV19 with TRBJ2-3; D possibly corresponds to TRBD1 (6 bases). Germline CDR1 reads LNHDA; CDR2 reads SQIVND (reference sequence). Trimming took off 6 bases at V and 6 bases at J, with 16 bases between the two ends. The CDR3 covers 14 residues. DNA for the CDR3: TGTGCCAGTAGCTCCGGGACACCCTCCGATACGCAGTATTTT. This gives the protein CASSSGTPSDTQYF.